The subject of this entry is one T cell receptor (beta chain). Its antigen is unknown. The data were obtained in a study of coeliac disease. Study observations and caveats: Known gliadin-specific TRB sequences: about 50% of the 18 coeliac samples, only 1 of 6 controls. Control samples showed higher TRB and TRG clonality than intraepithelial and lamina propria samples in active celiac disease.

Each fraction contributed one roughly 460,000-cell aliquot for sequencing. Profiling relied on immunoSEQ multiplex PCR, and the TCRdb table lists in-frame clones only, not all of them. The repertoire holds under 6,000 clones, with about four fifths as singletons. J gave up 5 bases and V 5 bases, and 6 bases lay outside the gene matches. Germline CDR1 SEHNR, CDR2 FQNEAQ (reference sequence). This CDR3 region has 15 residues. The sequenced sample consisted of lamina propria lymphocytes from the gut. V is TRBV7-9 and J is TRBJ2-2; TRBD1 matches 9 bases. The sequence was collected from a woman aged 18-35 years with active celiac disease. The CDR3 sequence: CASSLRQGGTGELFF. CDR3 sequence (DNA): TGTGCCAGCAGCCTCCGACAGGGGGGGACCGGGGAGCTGTTTTTT.